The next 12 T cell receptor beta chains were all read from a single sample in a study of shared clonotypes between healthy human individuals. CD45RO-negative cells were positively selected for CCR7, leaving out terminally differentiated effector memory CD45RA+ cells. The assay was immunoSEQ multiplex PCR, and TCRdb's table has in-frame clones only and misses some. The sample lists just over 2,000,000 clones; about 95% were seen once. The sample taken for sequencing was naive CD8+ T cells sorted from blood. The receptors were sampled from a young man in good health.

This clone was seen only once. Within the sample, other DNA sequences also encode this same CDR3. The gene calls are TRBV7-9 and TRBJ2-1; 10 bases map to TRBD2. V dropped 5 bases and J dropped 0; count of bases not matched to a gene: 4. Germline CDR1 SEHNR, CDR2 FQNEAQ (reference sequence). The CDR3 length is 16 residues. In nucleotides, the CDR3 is TGTGCCAGCAGCCCGCCTAGCGGGAGCTCCTACAATGAGCAGTTCTTC. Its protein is CASSPPSGSSYNEQFF.

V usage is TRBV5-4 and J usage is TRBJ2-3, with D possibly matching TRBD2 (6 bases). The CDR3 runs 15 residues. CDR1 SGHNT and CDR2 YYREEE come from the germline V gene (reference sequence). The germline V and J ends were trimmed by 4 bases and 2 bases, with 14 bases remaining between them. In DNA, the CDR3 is TGTGCCAGCAGCGCACACGGGACTGACACAGATACGCAGTATTTT. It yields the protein CASSAHGTDTDTQYF.

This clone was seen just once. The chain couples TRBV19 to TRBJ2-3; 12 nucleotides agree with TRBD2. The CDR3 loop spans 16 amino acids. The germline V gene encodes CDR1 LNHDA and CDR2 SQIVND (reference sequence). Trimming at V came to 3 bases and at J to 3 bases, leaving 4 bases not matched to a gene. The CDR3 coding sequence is TGTGCCAGTAGTATGCCCGGGACTAGCGGGACAGATACGCAGTATTTT. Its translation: CASSMPGTSGTDTQYF.

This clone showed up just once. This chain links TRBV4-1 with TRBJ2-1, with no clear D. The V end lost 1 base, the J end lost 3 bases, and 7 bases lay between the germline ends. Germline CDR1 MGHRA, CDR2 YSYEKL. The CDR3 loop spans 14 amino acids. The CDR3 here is CASSQGSLYNEQFF. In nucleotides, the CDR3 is TGCGCCAGCAGCCAAGGGTCCCTCTACAATGAGCAGTTCTTC.

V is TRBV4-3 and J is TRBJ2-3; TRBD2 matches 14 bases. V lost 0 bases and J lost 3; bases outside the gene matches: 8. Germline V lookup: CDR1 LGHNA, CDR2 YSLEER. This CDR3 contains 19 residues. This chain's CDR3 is CASSQDRGTSGRWTDTQYF. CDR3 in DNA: TGCGCCAGCAGCCAAGATCGAGGGACTAGCGGGAGATGGACAGATACGCAGTATTTT.

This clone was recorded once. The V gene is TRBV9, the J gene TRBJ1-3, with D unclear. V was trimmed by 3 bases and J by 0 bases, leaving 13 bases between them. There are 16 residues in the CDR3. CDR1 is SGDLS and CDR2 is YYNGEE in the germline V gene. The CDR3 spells CASSGIEAGSGNTIYF. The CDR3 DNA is TGTGCCAGCAGCGGGATCGAAGCGGGCTCTGGAAACACCATATATTTT.

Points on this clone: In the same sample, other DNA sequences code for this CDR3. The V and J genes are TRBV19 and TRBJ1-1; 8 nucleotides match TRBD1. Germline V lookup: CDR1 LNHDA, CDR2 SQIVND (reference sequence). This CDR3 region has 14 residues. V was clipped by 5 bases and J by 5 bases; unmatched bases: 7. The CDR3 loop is CASSLGQGRTEAFF. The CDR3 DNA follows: TGTGCCAGTAGTCTCGGACAGGGTAGAACTGAAGCTTTCTTT.

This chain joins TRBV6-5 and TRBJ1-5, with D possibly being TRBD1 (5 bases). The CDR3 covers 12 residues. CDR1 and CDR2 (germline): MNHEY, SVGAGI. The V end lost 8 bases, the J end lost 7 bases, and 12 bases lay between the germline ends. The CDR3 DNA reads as TGTGCCAGCGGGGGGGTTAACCAGCCCCAGCATTTT. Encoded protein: CASGGVNQPQHF.

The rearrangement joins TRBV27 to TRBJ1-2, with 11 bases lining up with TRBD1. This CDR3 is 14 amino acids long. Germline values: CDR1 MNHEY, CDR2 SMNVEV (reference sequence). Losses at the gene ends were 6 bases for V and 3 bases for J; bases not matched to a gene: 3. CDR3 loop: CASSRDRGDYGYTF. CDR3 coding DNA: TGTGCCAGCAGCAGGGACAGGGGGGACTATGGCTACACCTTC.

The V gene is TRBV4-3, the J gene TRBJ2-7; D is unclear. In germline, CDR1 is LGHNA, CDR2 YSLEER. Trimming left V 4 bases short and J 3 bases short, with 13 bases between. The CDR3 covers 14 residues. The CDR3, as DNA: TGCGCCAGCAGCCGCGAACACTCGAGCTACGAGCAGTACTTC. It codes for CASSREHSSYEQYF.

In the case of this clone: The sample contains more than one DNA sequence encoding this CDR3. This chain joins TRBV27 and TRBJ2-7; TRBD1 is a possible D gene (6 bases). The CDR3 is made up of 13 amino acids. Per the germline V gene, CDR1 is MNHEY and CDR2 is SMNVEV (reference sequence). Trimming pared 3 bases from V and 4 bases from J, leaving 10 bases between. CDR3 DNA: TGTGCCAGCAGTTTGAATAGGGGGTACGAGCAGTACTTC. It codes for CASSLNRGYEQYF.

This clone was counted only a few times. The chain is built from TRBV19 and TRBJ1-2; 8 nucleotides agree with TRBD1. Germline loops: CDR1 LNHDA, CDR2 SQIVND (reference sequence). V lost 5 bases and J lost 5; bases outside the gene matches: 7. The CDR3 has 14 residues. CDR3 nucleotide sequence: TGTGCCAGTAGTCAGACAGGGGTTCGATATGGCTACACCTTC. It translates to CASSQTGVRYGYTF.